This T cell receptor (beta chain) stems from a study of CD8 T cells in ankylosing spondylitis. The table lists this clonotype with a few counts. Its antigen is undetermined. This clone may be a read error of a much larger clone one base away. Scientists made TCR beta libraries using quantitative 5'-RACE with molecular barcodes. TCRdb independently ran MiXCR on the 5' RACE reads; one entry per CDR3 protein. The data hold more than 400,000 distinct CDR3 sequences, with roughly 5.3% observed a single time. Study-wide results and limits: Made up of eight highly homologous variants, a TCR beta motif appeared characteristic of ankylosing spondylitis blood. With a CD8+ phenotype, disease-linked clones were relatively rare in peripheral blood. Earlier literature documents some of the motif variants in reactive arthritis synovial fluid and blood. The authors reported significant enrichment of disease-linked clones in matched ankylosing spondylitis synovial fluid.

The CDR3 contains 13 residues. The junction had 4 bases not matched to a gene; V was cut back by 5 bases and J by 4 bases. Germline lookup yields CDR1 SGHNT and CDR2 YENEEA. The source of this sequence is a male donor with ankylosing spondylitis. The V call is TRBV11-3, the J call TRBJ2-5; 7 bases map to TRBD1. Sequenced sample: blood, either unsorted or a sorted T cell fraction (not recorded which). The CDR3 sequence: CASSPNRGETQYF. CDR3 sequence (DNA): TGTGCCAGCAGCCCCAACAGGGGAGAGACCCAGTACTTC.